This T cell receptor beta chain was recovered during a study of T cell changes during pregnancy in multiple sclerosis. Assay: immunoSEQ multiplex PCR; the TCRdb copy retains only in-frame clones and omits some. Seen here are 55,000 to 80,000 clones, roughly 88% observed once, and the top ten hold more than 8%. The sequencing here drew on peripheral blood, taken after pregnancy. The receptor's source is a female donor in good health, enrolled as a control in a pregnancy study.

The CDR3 here is CASSLVRLALTDTQYF. CDR3 DNA: TGTGCCAGCAGCTTAGTTCGTCTAGCACTAACAGATACGCAGTATTTT. The chain combines TRBV11-2 with TRBJ2-3; the D gene is possibly TRBD2 (5 bases). CDR1 is SGHAT, CDR2 FQNNGV, per germline. V lost 1 base and J 3 bases, leaving 14 bases between the germline ends. This CDR3 has 16 residues.